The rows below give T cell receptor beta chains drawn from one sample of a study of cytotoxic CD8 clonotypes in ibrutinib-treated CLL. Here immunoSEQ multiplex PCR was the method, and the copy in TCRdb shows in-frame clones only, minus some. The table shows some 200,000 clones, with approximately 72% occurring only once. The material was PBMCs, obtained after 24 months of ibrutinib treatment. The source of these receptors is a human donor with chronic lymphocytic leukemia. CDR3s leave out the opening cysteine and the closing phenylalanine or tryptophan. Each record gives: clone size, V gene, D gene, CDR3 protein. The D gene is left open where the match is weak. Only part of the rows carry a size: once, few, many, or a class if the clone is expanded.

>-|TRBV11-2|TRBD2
ASSLGLAGPFPWGQF
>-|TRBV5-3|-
ARSFLFSGKINEQF
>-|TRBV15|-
ATSRDYNVLNTEAF
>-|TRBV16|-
ASSPRGPRSEQY
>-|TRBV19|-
ASSIGSLEANQPQH
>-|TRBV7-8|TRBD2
ASSLGGTSSYNEQF
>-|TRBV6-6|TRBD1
ASRLPGGGEQY
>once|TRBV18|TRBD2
ASSPAPAGYNEQF
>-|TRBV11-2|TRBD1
ASSPGQGDYGYT
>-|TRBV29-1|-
SVVSPRSYEQY
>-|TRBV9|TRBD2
ASSPVSSGMTSGANVLT
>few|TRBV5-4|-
ASSLARREETQY
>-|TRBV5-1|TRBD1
ASSWGTGSGNTIY
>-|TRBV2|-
ASRTRTAQETQY
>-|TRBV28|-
ASSFQGGLTNEKLF
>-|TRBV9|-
ASSPLEQFEQY
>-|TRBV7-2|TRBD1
ASSPQGQDIRGYT
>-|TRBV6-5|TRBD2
ASSPGTSVTDTQY
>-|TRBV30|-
AWSVPVRGNTEAF
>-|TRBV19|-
ASSASTGVPTEAF
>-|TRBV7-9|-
ASSKGGEETQY
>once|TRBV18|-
ASSPKGRENEQF
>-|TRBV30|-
AWSDGDRLGEQF
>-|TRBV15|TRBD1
ATSRNQPGQGLF
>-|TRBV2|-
ASSDGYPEKLF
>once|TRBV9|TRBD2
ASSDGTSGTLRGETQY
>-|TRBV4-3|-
ASSQDKTEQY
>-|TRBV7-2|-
ASSLAPSVDREQY